What follows is one T cell receptor beta chain and its context. TCR beta CDR3 regions were amplified from RNA. Primed by the HTBI set, a first-round RT-PCR was run on the TCR CDR3. TCRdb reprocessed the multiplex PCR reads via MiXCR and lists one record per CDR3 protein. This sample has 550,000 to 700,000 distinct CDR3 sequences, with just over 45% found just once. This entry comes from a study of T cells in Graves' hyperthyroidism and ophthalmopathy. CDR3 length equals 14 residues. The V and J ends lost 0 bases and 6 bases respectively, with 12 bases between them. Germline CDR1 is SGHVS and CDR2 is FQNEAQ.

This TCR came from an adult woman with Graves' disease, either hyperthyroidism or ophthalmopathy (not recorded which). Sequencing used peripheral blood or thyroid tissue (not recorded which). This chain uses TRBV7-8 with TRBJ2-7; a possible D gene is TRBD1 (6 bases). CDR3 nucleotides: TGTGCCAGCAGCTTAGCGCAGGGGTCTGGCGAGCAGTACTTC. Translated: CASSLAQGSGEQYF. Variable domain in full (rest from reference TRBV7-8 and TRBJ2-7): GAGVSQSPRYKVAKRGQDVALRCDPISGHVSLFWYQQALGQGPEFLTYFQNEAQLDKSGLPSDRFFAERPEGSVSTLKIQRTQQEDSAVYLCASSLAQGSGEQYFGPGTRLTVT.